One and the same sample provided the 18 T cell receptor beta chains below, sequenced in a study of CD8+CD57+ T cells in acquired aplastic anemia (dated by TCRdb to between 2018 and 2020). The instrument given in TCRdb is Illumina HiSeq 2000. Profiling of TCR beta VDJ combinations and CDR3 sequences used genomic DNA as the template. TCRdb reprocessed the public reads (quality trimming at Q25 with fastp, clone calling with MiXCR) and kept in-frame beta chains. Every CDR3 protein is listed once, alongside the most common genes and DNA of its rows. Present in this sample are fewer than 250,000 distinct CDR3 sequences, roughly 50% of which were seen just once. The ten top clones hold 15% to 20% of the sample. Flow cytometry had shown CD8+CD57+ cell expansion in the patients selected for sequencing. Sequences were obtained from sorted CD4+, CD8+, or CD8+CD57+ T cells (not recorded which) from PBMCs. These receptors all come from a human donor with aplastic anemia.

In its sample, this clonotype was seen once. This chain joins TRBV10-3 and TRBJ1-2; D possibly corresponds to TRBD1 (5 bases). Trimming stripped 3 bases from V and 8 bases from J, with 13 bases between. Per germline, CDR1 ENHRY and CDR2 SYGVKD. The CDR3 is 13 residues long. CDR3 amino acids: CAISDRGEQGYTF. CDR3 DNA: TGTGCCATCAGTGATCGGGGGGAGCAAGGCTACACCTTC.

The chain couples TRBV7-9 to TRBJ2-1; D unclear. The germline V gene encodes CDR1 SEHNR and CDR2 FQNEAQ (reference sequence). The CDR3 has 12 amino acids. V lost 5 bases to trimming and J lost 14 bases, with 16 bases between them. The CDR3: CASSVSSSQKFF. In nucleotides, the CDR3 is TGTGCCAGCAGCGTCTCTTCAAGTCAGAAGTTCTTC. The whole variable domain, filled in from reference TRBV7-9 and TRBJ2-1, reads DTGVSQNPRHKITKRGQNVTFRCDPISEHNRLYWYRQTLGQGPEFLTYFQNEAQLEKSRLLSDRFSAERPKGSFSTLEIQRTEQGDSAMYLCASSVSSSQKFFGPGTRLTVL.

This chain links TRBV5-1 with TRBJ2-7; 11 nucleotides match TRBD1. V was pared by 1 base and J by 6 bases, with 9 bases of the junction left unmatched. CDR3 length: 16 residues. Germline CDR1 and CDR2: SGHRS and YFSETQ. The CDR3 sequence: CASSLFRGQGGVEQYF. The DNA of the CDR3 is TGCGCCAGCAGCTTGTTTCGGGGACAGGGGGGCGTCGAGCAGTACTTC.

Notes on this clonotype: At one of its ends the junction is not consistent with the germline gene, which may arise from a read error. The rearrangement uses TRBV5-1 and TRBJ1-6; 9 positions agree with TRBD1. The CDR3 spans 16 residues. Germline lookup yields CDR1 SGHRS and CDR2 YFSETQ. CDR3 DNA: TGCGCCAGCAGCCCGGACGGACAGGGGACTAGTTCACCCCTCCTCTTT. Its translation is CASSPDGQGTSSPLLF.

The chain couples TRBV2 to TRBJ2-1; D gene ambiguous. Trimming left V 6 bases short and J 0 bases short, with 6 bases between. Germline CDR1 is SNHLY and CDR2 is FYNNEI. This CDR3 is built from 13 residues. CDR3 nucleotide sequence: TGTGCCAGCAGGGGCTACTCCTACAATGAGCAGTTCTTC. Its translation: CASRGYSYNEQFF.

This clonotype turned up a few times. In nucleotides, the CDR3 is TGTGCCAGTAGTATACGTGACAGGGAGAGGGATGGCTACACCTTC. Amino acid sequence: CASSIRDRERDGYTF. The V and J genes are TRBV19 and TRBJ1-2; 7 bases match TRBD1. V lost 2 bases to trimming and J lost 6 bases; unmatched junction nucleotides: 9. Germline-derived CDR1 and CDR2 are LNHDA and SQIVND (reference sequence). This CDR3 contains 15 residues.

Many counts were recorded for this clonotype. The V call is TRBV19, the J call TRBJ1-5; TRBD1 is a possible D gene (5 bases). This CDR3 contains 14 residues. In germline, CDR1 is LNHDA, CDR2 SQIVND (reference sequence). The V end lost 9 bases, the J end lost 1 base, and 13 bases lay between the germline ends. CDR3 nucleotide sequence: TGTGCCAGCAAGCCGGGACCGAGCAATCAGCCCCAGCATTTT. Protein product: CASKPGPSNQPQHF.

Note on this clonotype: A clone one base away is much larger, so this may be a read error. This chain joins TRBV6-4 and TRBJ1-1; D is unclear. The CDR3 contains 13 residues. Trimming shortened V by 5 bases and J by 4 bases, and 11 bases separated the two germline ends. Germline loops: CDR1 MRHNA, CDR2 SNTAGT. CDR3 nucleotide sequence: TGTGCCAGCAGTACCGGACGGTTCACTGAAGCTTTCTTT. It specifies CASSTGRFTEAFF.

In the case of this clonotype: This may come from a read error, since a much larger clone is one base off. V is TRBV6-5 and J is TRBJ2-1; D might be TRBD1 (6 bases). The CDR3 has 15 amino acids. Germline CDR1 reads MNHEY; CDR2 reads SVGAGI. V was cut by 5 bases and J by 5 bases, with 16 bases left in between. CDR3 protein: CASSSRDTNHNEQFF. In DNA form, the CDR3 reads TGTGCCAGCAGTAGCCGGGACACAAACCACAATGAGCAGTTCTTC.

V is TRBV7-2 and J is TRBJ2-3; D is perhaps TRBD1 (6 bases). The DNA end is more similar to TRBJ2-5, so the J call may be wrong. The CDR3 spans 14 residues. Germline V gene data show CDR1 as SGHTA and CDR2 as FQGNSA. The CDR3, as DNA: TGTGCCAGCAGCTATGACAGGACAAAAGAGACCCAGTACTTC. This codes for CASSYDRTKETQYF.

This clonotype was picked up many times. The chain has TRBV29-1 and TRBJ1-1, with D unclear. Trimming removed 4 bases at V and 1 base at J, with 7 bases between. The CDR3 spans 12 residues. Germline CDR1 reads SQVTM; CDR2 reads ANQGSEA. The CDR3 reads CSVGQTNTEAFF. CDR3 sequence (DNA): TGCAGCGTTGGGCAGACGAACACTGAAGCTTTCTTT. The whole variable domain, remainder taken from reference TRBV29-1 and TRBJ1-1, is SAVISQKPSRDICQRGTSLTIQCQVDSQVTMMFWYRQQPGQSLTLIATANQGSEATYESGFVIDKFPISRPNLTFSTLTVSNMSPEDSSIYLCSVGQTNTEAFFGQGTRLTVV.

In this sample, this clonotype turned up many times. CDR3 region: CASLWSLGGPESDQPQHF. The CDR3 nucleotides are TGTGCCAGCTTATGGTCCCTGGGGGGGCCTGAAAGTGATCAGCCCCAGCATTTT. This chain connects TRBV7-6 to TRBJ1-5; D is possibly TRBD1 (6 bases). The V gene lost 8 bases and the J gene lost 5 bases, with 28 bases spanning the gap. This CDR3 is 18 amino acids long. Germline V gene lookup returns CDR1 SGHVS and CDR2 FNYEAQ.

This clonotype turned up a few times. It may be a read error: a sequence one base away is much more abundant. Likely a read error: the CDR3 ends without its conserved phenylalanine or tryptophan. CDR3 DNA sequence: TGTGCCAGCAGTTACTCGAGGGATACGCAGTATTCT. Protein sequence: CASSYSRDTQYS. V and J are TRBV6-6 and TRBJ2-3; the D is unclear. The CDR3 has 12 residues. Germline V gives CDR1 MNHNY, CDR2 SVGAGI (reference sequence). V lost 0 bases and J 6 bases, leaving 4 bases between the germline ends.

V gene TRBV3-1 combines with J gene TRBJ2-7; TRBD1 agrees at 9 bases. The CDR3 has 16 residues. CDR1 is LGHDT, CDR2 YNNKEL, per germline (reference sequence). With 5 bases clipped from V and 2 bases from J, the junction kept 10 bases outside the gene matches. The DNA for the CDR3 is TGTGCCAGCAGCAGATCGACAGGGGGAGCTACCTACGAGCAGTACTTC. Amino acid sequence: CASSRSTGGATYEQYF.

There are many counts of this clonotype. The chain combines TRBV5-1 with TRBJ1-5; TRBD1 is a possible D gene (5 bases). Between the trimmed V and J ends, which lost 0 bases and 2 bases, there was a span of 9 bases. Germline V gives CDR1 SGHRS, CDR2 YFSETQ. The CDR3 loop spans 15 amino acids. In nucleotides, the CDR3 is TGCGCCAGCAGCTTGGTAACAGGCGGCAATCAGCCCCAGCATTTT. Translated: CASSLVTGGNQPQHF.

This clonotype was counted ten times or more. V and J are TRBV4-1 and TRBJ1-5, with D hard to call. V was cut by 3 bases and J by 2 bases, with 17 bases left in between. From germline, CDR1 is MGHRA and CDR2 YSYEKL. The CDR3 runs 17 residues. DNA of the CDR3: TGCGCCAGCAGCCAGACACCAACAGCGGGCGGCAATCAGCCCCAGCATTTT. Protein sequence: CASSQTPTAGGNQPQHF.

The CDR3 sequence: CASSQSSGIYSYEQYF. The CDR3 DNA follows: TGTGCCAGCAGTCAAAGCTCTGGAATCTACTCCTACGAGCAGTACTTC. The chain combines TRBV6-5 with TRBJ2-7; unclear D gene. The CDR3 is made up of 16 amino acids. Trimming removed 5 bases from V and 0 bases from J, with 17 bases in between. Germline CDR1 MNHEY, CDR2 SVGAGI.

A word on this clonotype: This may be a read error: a much more frequent sequence differs by one nucleotide. No conserved phenylalanine or tryptophan ends this CDR3, so it is likely a read error. The rearrangement joins TRBV19 to TRBJ2-7; D is undetermined. CDR1 and CDR2 from the germline V gene are LNHDA and SQIVND (reference sequence). There are 13 residues in the CDR3. Between the trimmed V and J ends, which lost 1 base and 4 bases, there was a span of 8 bases. The CDR3 nucleotides are TGTGCCAGTAGTATAGGAGAGAATTACGAGCAGTACCTC. Translating it yields CASSIGENYEQYL.